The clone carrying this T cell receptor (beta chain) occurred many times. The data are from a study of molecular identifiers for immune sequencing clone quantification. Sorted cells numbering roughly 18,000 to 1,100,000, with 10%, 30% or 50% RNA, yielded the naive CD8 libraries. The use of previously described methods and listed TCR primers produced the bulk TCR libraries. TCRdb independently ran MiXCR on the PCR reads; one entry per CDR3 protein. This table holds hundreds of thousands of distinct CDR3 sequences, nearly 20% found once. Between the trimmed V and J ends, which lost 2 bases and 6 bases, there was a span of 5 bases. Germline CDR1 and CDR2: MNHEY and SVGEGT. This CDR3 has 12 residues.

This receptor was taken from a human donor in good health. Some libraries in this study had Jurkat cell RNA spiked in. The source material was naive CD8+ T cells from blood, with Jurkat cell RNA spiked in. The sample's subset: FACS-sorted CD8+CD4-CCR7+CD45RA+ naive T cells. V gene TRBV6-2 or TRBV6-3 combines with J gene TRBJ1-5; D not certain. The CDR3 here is CASSYRVQPQHF. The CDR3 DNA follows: TGTGCCAGCAGTTACAGGGTTCAGCCCCAGCATTTT.